This is a list of T cell receptor beta chains from one sample in a study of control samples from healthy donors and cancer patients. This table comes from immunoSEQ multiplex PCR, and its TCRdb copy is limited to in-frame clones, with some not included. The repertoire holds 130,000 or so clones, with approximately 89% as singletons. The sequenced material came from PBMCs. Receptors were obtained from a man aged 50 or older with head and neck cancer. Both conserved end residues are part of each CDR3. The order of the fields is J gene, V gene, clone size, D gene, CDR3 protein, CDR3 DNA. A D gene is named only where the DNA matches it firmly. Clone sizes are given selectively: once, few, many, or a class where the clone is expanded.

J gene: TRBJ2-5
V gene: TRBV27
clone size: -
D gene: TRBD2
CDR3 protein: CASSSLAGGPYETQYF
CDR3 DNA: TGTGCCAGCAGTTCTCTAGCGGGAGGGCCATATGAGACCCAGTACTTC

J gene: TRBJ2-7
V gene: TRBV7-8
clone size: -
D gene: -
CDR3 protein: CASSLIPSAHEQYF
CDR3 DNA: TGTGCCAGCAGCTTAATCCCGTCCGCCCACGAGCAGTACTTC

J gene: TRBJ1-1
V gene: TRBV2
clone size: -
D gene: -
CDR3 protein: CASSEHQGLSTEAFF
CDR3 DNA: TGTGCCAGCAGTGAACACCAGGGGTTGAGCACTGAAGCTTTCTTT

J gene: TRBJ2-7
V gene: TRBV27
clone size: -
D gene: -
CDR3 protein: CASRYSGRGMGEQYF
CDR3 DNA: TGTGCCAGCCGTTACTCGGGCCGCGGGATGGGCGAGCAGTACTTC

J gene: TRBJ2-3
V gene: TRBV27
clone size: once
D gene: TRBD2
CDR3 protein: CASSLAGVPDTQYF
CDR3 DNA: TGTGCCAGCAGTTTAGCGGGAGTCCCAGATACGCAGTATTTT

J gene: TRBJ1-5
V gene: TRBV18
clone size: -
D gene: -
CDR3 protein: CASSLRPSGNQPQHF
CDR3 DNA: TGTGCCAGCTCACTCCGGCCAAGTGGCAATCAGCCCCAGCATTTT

J gene: TRBJ2-1
V gene: TRBV18
clone size: -
D gene: -
CDR3 protein: CASSPVAQTYNEQFF
CDR3 DNA: TGTGCCAGCTCACCAGTAGCGCAGACCTACAATGAGCAGTTCTTC

J gene: TRBJ1-2
V gene: TRBV30
clone size: -
D gene: -
CDR3 protein: CAWTARTLASGYTF
CDR3 DNA: TGTGCCTGGACCGCCCGGACCTTAGCGAGTGGCTACACCTTC

J gene: TRBJ2-7
V gene: TRBV3-1/TRBV3-2
clone size: -
D gene: -
CDR3 protein: CASSQGLVSYEQYF
CDR3 DNA: TGTGCCAGCAGCCAAGGCCTAGTCTCCTACGAGCAGTACTTC

J gene: TRBJ2-3
V gene: TRBV5-4
clone size: -
D gene: -
CDR3 protein: CASSLLGGPVPDTQYF
CDR3 DNA: TGTGCCAGCAGTCTTCTGGGGGGGCCCGTCCCAGATACGCAGTATTTT

J gene: TRBJ2-2
V gene: TRBV15
clone size: -
D gene: -
CDR3 protein: CATRGTAHTGELFF
CDR3 DNA: TGTGCCACCAGAGGCACGGCTCACACCGGGGAGCTGTTTTTT

J gene: TRBJ2-3
V gene: TRBV4-1
clone size: -
D gene: TRBD1
CDR3 protein: CASSRGQGAITDTQYF
CDR3 DNA: TGCGCCAGCAGCCGCGGACAGGGGGCGATCACAGATACGCAGTATTTT

J gene: TRBJ2-7
V gene: TRBV10-3
clone size: -
D gene: TRBD1
CDR3 protein: CAIRTQGNGSYEQYF
CDR3 DNA: TGTGCCATCAGGACACAGGGGAATGGCTCCTACGAGCAGTACTTC

J gene: TRBJ2-1
V gene: TRBV5-1
clone size: -
D gene: -
CDR3 protein: CASSSPLGTSYNEQFF
CDR3 DNA: TGCGCCAGCAGCTCGCCGCTCGGGACTTCCTACAATGAGCAGTTCTTC

J gene: TRBJ2-3
V gene: TRBV3-1/TRBV3-2
clone size: -
D gene: TRBD2
CDR3 protein: CASSQLAGGPTDTQYF
CDR3 DNA: TGTGCCAGCAGCCAACTAGCGGGGGGTCCCACAGATACGCAGTATTTT

J gene: TRBJ2-1
V gene: TRBV7-8
clone size: -
D gene: -
CDR3 protein: CASSPGLDYNEQFF
CDR3 DNA: TGTGCCAGCAGTCCGGGACTCGACTACAATGAGCAGTTCTTC

J gene: TRBJ1-6
V gene: TRBV3-1/TRBV3-2
clone size: -
D gene: -
CDR3 protein: CASSQGARSPLHF
CDR3 DNA: TGTGCCAGCAGCCAAGGGGCGCGTTCACCCCTCCACTTT

J gene: TRBJ2-2
V gene: TRBV29-1
clone size: -
D gene: -
CDR3 protein: CSVMTGRSGELFF
CDR3 DNA: TGCAGCGTTATGACGGGACGGTCCGGGGAGCTGTTTTTT

J gene: TRBJ2-3
V gene: TRBV5-4
clone size: -
D gene: -
CDR3 protein: CASSLEDTQYF
CDR3 DNA: TGTGCCAGCAGCTTGGAAGATACGCAGTATTTT

J gene: TRBJ1-5
V gene: TRBV21-1
clone size: -
D gene: -
CDR3 protein: CVGGKVNQPQHF
CDR3 DNA: TGTGTCGGGGGAAAAGTCAATCAGCCCCAGCATTTT

J gene: TRBJ2-5
V gene: TRBV4-1
clone size: -
D gene: -
CDR3 protein: CASSHQGGVRETQYF
CDR3 DNA: TGCGCCAGCAGCCATCAAGGAGGGGTCCGGGAGACCCAGTACTTC

J gene: TRBJ2-3
V gene: TRBV6-5
clone size: -
D gene: -
CDR3 protein: CASSFGSTDTQYF
CDR3 DNA: TGTGCCAGCAGCTTCGGTAGCACAGATACGCAGTATTTT

J gene: TRBJ1-1
V gene: TRBV18
clone size: -
D gene: TRBD1
CDR3 protein: CASSKGAGTEAFF
CDR3 DNA: TGTGCCAGCTCAAAGGGGGCCGGCACTGAAGCTTTCTTT

J gene: TRBJ2-3
V gene: TRBV19
clone size: -
D gene: -
CDR3 protein: CASNAPSGTQYF
CDR3 DNA: TGTGCCAGTAATGCCCCTTCGGGAACGCAGTATTTT

J gene: TRBJ1-5
V gene: TRBV4-1
clone size: -
D gene: TRBD1
CDR3 protein: CASSQGQGPSNQPQHF
CDR3 DNA: TGCGCCAGCAGCCAGGGACAGGGTCCCTCCAATCAGCCCCAGCATTTT

J gene: TRBJ2-7
V gene: TRBV5-1
clone size: once
D gene: -
CDR3 protein: CASSLTTWGEQYF
CDR3 DNA: TGCGCCAGCAGCTTAACGACTTGGGGCGAGCAGTACTTC

J gene: TRBJ2-7
V gene: TRBV4-1
clone size: -
D gene: TRBD2
CDR3 protein: CASSLGVAGGTAQYF
CDR3 DNA: TGCGCCAGCAGCCTAGGGGTAGCGGGAGGGACCGCGCAGTACTTC

J gene: TRBJ1-2
V gene: TRBV7-9
clone size: once
D gene: TRBD1
CDR3 protein: CASSAYGTGYGYTF
CDR3 DNA: TGTGCCAGCAGCGCCTACGGGACAGGCTATGGCTACACCTTC

J gene: TRBJ2-1
V gene: TRBV27
clone size: -
D gene: -
CDR3 protein: CASSFGLSSYNEQFF
CDR3 DNA: TGTGCCAGCAGTTTCGGCCTCAGCTCCTACAATGAGCAGTTCTTC

J gene: TRBJ2-3
V gene: TRBV5-4
clone size: -
D gene: -
CDR3 protein: CASSVSSTDTQYF
CDR3 DNA: TGTGCCAGCAGCGTAAGTAGCACAGATACGCAGTATTTT

J gene: TRBJ1-2
V gene: TRBV6-6
clone size: -
D gene: TRBD1
CDR3 protein: CASSQQGVIGYGYTF
CDR3 DNA: TGTGCCAGCAGCCAACAGGGGGTAATCGGCTATGGCTACACCTTC

J gene: TRBJ2-5
V gene: TRBV5-1
clone size: -
D gene: TRBD1
CDR3 protein: CASSSGLQGTQETQYF
CDR3 DNA: TGCGCCAGCAGCTCCGGTCTACAGGGGACCCAAGAGACCCAGTACTTC

J gene: TRBJ2-1
V gene: TRBV5-4
clone size: -
D gene: TRBD2
CDR3 protein: CASSFWVAGNNEQFF
CDR3 DNA: TGTGCCAGCAGCTTTTGGGTAGCGGGGAACAATGAGCAGTTCTTC

J gene: TRBJ2-1
V gene: TRBV7-9
clone size: -
D gene: -
CDR3 protein: CASSPEQFF
CDR3 DNA: TGTGCCAGCAGCCCCGAGCAGTTCTTC

J gene: TRBJ1-2
V gene: TRBV9
clone size: once
D gene: -
CDR3 protein: CASSESGDYGYTF
CDR3 DNA: TGTGCCAGCAGCGAGTCAGGGGACTATGGCTACACCTTC

J gene: TRBJ2-7
V gene: TRBV5-1
clone size: -
D gene: -
CDR3 protein: CASSFGVEQYF
CDR3 DNA: TGCGCCAGCAGCTTCGGGGTAGAGCAGTACTTC

J gene: TRBJ1-6
V gene: TRBV3-1/TRBV3-2
clone size: -
D gene: -
CDR3 protein: CASRNSDSPLHF
CDR3 DNA: TGTGCCAGCAGAAACAGCGATTCACCCCTCCACTTT

J gene: TRBJ2-5
V gene: TRBV20-1
clone size: -
D gene: -
CDR3 protein: CSAERGTQYF
CDR3 DNA: TGCAGTGCTGAAAGAGGGACCCAGTACTTC

J gene: TRBJ2-2
V gene: TRBV7-9
clone size: -
D gene: TRBD2
CDR3 protein: CASSSSSGGNTGELFF
CDR3 DNA: TGTGCCAGCAGCTCCTCTAGCGGTGGGAACACCGGGGAGCTGTTTTTT

J gene: TRBJ1-4
V gene: TRBV10-3
clone size: many
D gene: -
CDR3 protein: CATQATNEKLFF
CDR3 DNA: TGTGCCACCCAAGCAACTAATGAAAAACTGTTTTTT